Below, 5 T cell receptor beta chains from the same sample are listed, as sequenced in a study of memory CD4+ T cells and cytomegalovirus serostatus. The sort gate was single viable CD3+CD4+CD8-CD45RO+ cells for memory CD4+ T cells. Clones were sequenced by immunoSEQ multiplex PCR, and TCRdb holds only the in-frame ones, with some missing. Among some 65,000 clones, around three quarters were seen once, and the ten largest hold almost 0.55%. The sequenced sample consisted of memory CD4+ T cells from blood. These receptors originate from an adult in good health and CMV-seronegative. Some clones in this sample may be carry-over from other donors' samples.

The V call is TRBV19, the J call TRBJ2-7, with D perhaps TRBD1 (5 bases). Germline-derived CDR1 and CDR2 are LNHDA and SQIVND (reference sequence). V lost 3 bases and J lost 2, with 14 bases in between. The CDR3 is 15 amino acids. Here the CDR3 reads CASSIYSSGTYEQYF. CDR3 sequence (DNA): TGTGCCAGTAGTATTTATTCGTCAGGGACCTACGAGCAGTACTTC. The full variable domain, with the rest looked up from reference TRBV19 and TRBJ2-7, is DGGITQSPKYLFRKEGQNVTLSCEQNLNHDAMYWYRQDPGQGLRLIYYSQIVNDFQKGDIAEGYSVSREKKESFPLTVTSAQKNPTAFYLCASSIYSSGTYEQYFGPGTRLTVT.

In this sample, this clone turned up once. V and J are TRBV30 and TRBJ1-4; D gene uncertain. The CDR3 is 14 amino acids. Germline V gene lookup returns CDR1 GTSNPN and CDR2 SVGIG (reference sequence). Trimming cost V 0 bases and J 8 bases, with 13 bases left between them. In DNA, the CDR3 is TGTGCCTGGAGTGTGACCTTATTCGGGGAAAAACTGTTTTTT. This codes for CAWSVTLFGEKLFF.

The rearrangement uses TRBV29-1 and TRBJ2-5; no reliable D call. This CDR3 region has 12 residues. Deletions cut 5 bases from V and 1 base from J, with 8 bases between. CDR1 is SQVTM and CDR2 is ANQGSEA in the germline V gene. CDR3 region: CSVQNPQETQYF. The CDR3 DNA follows: TGCAGCGTTCAAAACCCCCAAGAGACCCAGTACTTC. Full variable domain (missing parts from reference TRBV29-1 and TRBJ2-5): SAVISQKPSRDICQRGTSLTIQCQVDSQVTMMFWYRQQPGQSLTLIATANQGSEATYESGFVIDKFPISRPNLTFSTLTVSNMSPEDSSIYLCSVQNPQETQYFGPGTRLLVL.

This clone is classed as medium-sized. The rearrangement links TRBV27 to TRBJ1-6; 7 bases fit TRBD1. Germline V gene data show CDR1 as MNHEY and CDR2 as SMNVEV (reference sequence). J gave up 7 bases and V 5 bases, and 5 bases lay outside the gene matches. This CDR3 has 14 amino acids. This chain's CDR3 is CASSRDRKNSPLHF. The CDR3 DNA reads as TGTGCCAGCAGTCGGGACAGAAAAAATTCACCCCTCCACTTT.

The J gene is TRBJ1-2, the V gene TRBV10-3, with D unclear. The V end lost 1 base, the J end lost 4 bases, and 7 bases lay between the germline ends. The CDR3 extends over 13 amino acids. Germline V CDR1 and CDR2: ENHRY, SYGVKD. The CDR3: CAISELMTYGYTF. For the CDR3, the DNA is TGTGCCATCAGTGAGTTAATGACCTATGGCTACACCTTC.